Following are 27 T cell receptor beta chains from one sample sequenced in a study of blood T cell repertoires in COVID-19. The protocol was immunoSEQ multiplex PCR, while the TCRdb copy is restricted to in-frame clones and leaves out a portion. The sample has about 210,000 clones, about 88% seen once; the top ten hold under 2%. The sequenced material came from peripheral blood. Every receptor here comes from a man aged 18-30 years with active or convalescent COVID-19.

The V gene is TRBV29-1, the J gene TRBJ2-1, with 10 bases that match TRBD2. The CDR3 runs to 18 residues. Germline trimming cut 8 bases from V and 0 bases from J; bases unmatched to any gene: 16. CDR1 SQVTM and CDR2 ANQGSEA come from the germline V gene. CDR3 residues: CSTESLAGVTSSYNEQFF. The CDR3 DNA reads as TGCAGCACTGAAAGTCTAGCGGGAGTGACTAGCTCCTACAATGAGCAGTTCTTC.

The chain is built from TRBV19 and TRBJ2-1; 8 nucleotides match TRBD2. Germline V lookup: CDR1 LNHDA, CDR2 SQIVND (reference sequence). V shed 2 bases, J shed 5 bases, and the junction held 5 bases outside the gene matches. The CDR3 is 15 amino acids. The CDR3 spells CASSILLAGNNEQFF. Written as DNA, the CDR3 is TGTGCCAGTAGTATACTCCTAGCGGGCAACAATGAGCAGTTCTTC.

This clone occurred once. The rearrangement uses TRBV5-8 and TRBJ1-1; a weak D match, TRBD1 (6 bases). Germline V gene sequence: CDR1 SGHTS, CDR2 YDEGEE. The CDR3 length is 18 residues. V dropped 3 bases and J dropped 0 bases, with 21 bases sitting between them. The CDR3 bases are TGTGCCAGCAGCTGGCGACATTCTAGACAGGTCATGAACACTGAAGCTTTCTTT. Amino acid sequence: CASSWRHSRQVMNTEAFF.

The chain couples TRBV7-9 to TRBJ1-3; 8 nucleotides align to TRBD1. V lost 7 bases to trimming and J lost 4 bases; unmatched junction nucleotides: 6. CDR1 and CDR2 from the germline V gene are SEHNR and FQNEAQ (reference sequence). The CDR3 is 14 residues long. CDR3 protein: CASTKTGVGNTIYF. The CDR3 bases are TGTGCCAGCACCAAGACAGGGGTCGGAAACACCATATATTTT.

This chain's CDR3 is CSVEPLNSLYYGYTF. CDR3 DNA: TGCAGCGTTGAGCCGCTTAATAGTCTTTACTATGGCTACACCTTC. This chain uses TRBV29-1 with TRBJ1-2; no definite D call. Germline V gene lookup returns CDR1 SQVTM and CDR2 ANQGSEA. The CDR3 is 15 residues long. V lost 3 bases and J 3 bases, leaving 17 bases between the germline ends.

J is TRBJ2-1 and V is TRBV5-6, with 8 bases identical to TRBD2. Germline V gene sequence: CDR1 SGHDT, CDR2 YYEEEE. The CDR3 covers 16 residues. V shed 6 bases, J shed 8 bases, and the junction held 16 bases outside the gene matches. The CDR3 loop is CASNRDESGSSDEQFF. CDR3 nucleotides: TGTGCCAGCAATCGCGACGAGAGCGGGAGTAGCGATGAGCAGTTCTTC.

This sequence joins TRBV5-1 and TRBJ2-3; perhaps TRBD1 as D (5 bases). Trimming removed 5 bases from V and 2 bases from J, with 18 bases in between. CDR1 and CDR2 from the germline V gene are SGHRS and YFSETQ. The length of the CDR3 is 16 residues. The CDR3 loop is CASSLGFQGPTDTQYF. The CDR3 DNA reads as TGCGCCAGCAGTCTGGGATTCCAGGGCCCCACAGATACGCAGTATTTT.

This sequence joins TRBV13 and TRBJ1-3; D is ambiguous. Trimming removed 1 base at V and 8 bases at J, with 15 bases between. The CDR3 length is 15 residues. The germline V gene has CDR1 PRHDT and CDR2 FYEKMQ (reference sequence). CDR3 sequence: CASSLVSGKWDTIYF. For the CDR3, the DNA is TGTGCCAGCAGCTTAGTGTCGGGGAAGTGGGACACCATATATTTT.

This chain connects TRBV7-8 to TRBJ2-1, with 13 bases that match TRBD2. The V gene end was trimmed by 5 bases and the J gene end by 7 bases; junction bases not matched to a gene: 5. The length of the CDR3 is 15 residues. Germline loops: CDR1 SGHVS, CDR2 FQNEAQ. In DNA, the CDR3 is TGTGCCAGCAGCCATACTAGCGGGAGGGCAAATGAGCAGTTCTTC. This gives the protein CASSHTSGRANEQFF.

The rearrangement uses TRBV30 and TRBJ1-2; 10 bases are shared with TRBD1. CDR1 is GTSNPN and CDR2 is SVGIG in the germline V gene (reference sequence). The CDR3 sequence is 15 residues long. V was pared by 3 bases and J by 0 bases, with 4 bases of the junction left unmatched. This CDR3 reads CAWRADRGTNYGYTF. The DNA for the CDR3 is TGTGCCTGGAGGGCGGACAGGGGGACTAACTATGGCTACACCTTC.

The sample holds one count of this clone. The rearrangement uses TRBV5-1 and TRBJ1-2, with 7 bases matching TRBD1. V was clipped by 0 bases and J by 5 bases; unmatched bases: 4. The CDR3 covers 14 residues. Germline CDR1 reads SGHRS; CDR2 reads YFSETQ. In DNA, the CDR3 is TGCGCCAGCAGCTTGGGGGACAGCCCTTATGGCTACACCTTC. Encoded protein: CASSLGDSPYGYTF.

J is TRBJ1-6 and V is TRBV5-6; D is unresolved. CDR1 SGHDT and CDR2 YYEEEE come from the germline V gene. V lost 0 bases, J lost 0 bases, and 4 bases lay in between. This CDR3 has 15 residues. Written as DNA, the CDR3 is TGTGCCAGCAGCTTGGAGAGCTCCTATAATTCACCCCTCCACTTT. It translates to CASSLESSYNSPLHF.

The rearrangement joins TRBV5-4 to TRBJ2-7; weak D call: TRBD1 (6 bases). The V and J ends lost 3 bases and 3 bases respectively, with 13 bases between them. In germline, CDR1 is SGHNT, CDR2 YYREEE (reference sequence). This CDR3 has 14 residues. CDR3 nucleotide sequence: TGTGCCAGCAGCTCCCGGACAGAGGACTACGAGCAGTACTTC. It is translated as CASSSRTEDYEQYF.

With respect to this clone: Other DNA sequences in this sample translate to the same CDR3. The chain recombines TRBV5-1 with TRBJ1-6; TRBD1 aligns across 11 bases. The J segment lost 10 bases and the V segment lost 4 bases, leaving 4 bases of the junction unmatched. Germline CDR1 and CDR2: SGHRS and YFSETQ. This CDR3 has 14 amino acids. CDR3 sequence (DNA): TGCGCCAGCAGCCTGGGACAGGGGGAATCACCCCTCCACTTT. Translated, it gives CASSLGQGESPLHF.

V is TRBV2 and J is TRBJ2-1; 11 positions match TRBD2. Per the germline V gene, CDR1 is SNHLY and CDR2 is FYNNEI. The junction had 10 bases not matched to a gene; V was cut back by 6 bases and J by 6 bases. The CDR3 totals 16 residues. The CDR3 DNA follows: TGTGCCAGCAGAACGAAACTAGCGGGGGTTCGCAATGAGCAGTTCTTC. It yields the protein CASRTKLAGVRNEQFF.

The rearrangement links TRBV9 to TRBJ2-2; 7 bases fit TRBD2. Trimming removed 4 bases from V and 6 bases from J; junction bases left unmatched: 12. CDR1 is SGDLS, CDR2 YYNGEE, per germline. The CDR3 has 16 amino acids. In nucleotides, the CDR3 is TGTGCCAGCAGCCCCCAAAGGGCTAGCGGCCCCGGGGAGCTGTTTTTT. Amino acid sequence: CASSPQRASGPGELFF.

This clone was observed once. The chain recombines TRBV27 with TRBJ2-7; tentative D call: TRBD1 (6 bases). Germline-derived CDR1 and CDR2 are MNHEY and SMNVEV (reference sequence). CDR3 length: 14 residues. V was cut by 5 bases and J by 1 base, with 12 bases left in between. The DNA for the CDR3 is TGTGCCAGCAGTCCCGGGACACGATCCTACGAGCAGTACTTC. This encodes CASSPGTRSYEQYF.

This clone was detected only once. The CDR3: CATSRGGTGLGTQYF. CDR3 nucleotides: TGTGCCACCAGCAGAGGCGGGACAGGGTTGGGGACCCAGTACTTC. The chain uses TRBV15 and TRBJ2-5; TRBD1 aligns across 9 bases. The V segment lost 1 base and the J segment 7 bases; nucleotides outside the gene matches: 7. This CDR3 region has 15 residues. Germline assignment: CDR1 LNHNV and CDR2 YYDKDF (reference sequence).

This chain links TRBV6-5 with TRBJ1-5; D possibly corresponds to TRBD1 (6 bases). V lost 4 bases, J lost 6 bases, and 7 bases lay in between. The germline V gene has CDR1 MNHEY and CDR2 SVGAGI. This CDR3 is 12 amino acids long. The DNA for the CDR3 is TGTGCCAGCAGTTTCAGGGGTCAGCCCCAGCATTTT. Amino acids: CASSFRGQPQHF.

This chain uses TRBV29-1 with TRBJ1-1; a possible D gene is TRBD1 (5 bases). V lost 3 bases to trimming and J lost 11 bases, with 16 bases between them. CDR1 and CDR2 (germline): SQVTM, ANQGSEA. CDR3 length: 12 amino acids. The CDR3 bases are TGCAGCGTTGATGCAGGGAACGTCGGGGCTTTCTTT. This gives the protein CSVDAGNVGAFF.

The CDR3 protein is CSVVNWEGYEQYF. The CDR3 DNA follows: TGCAGCGTTGTTAATTGGGAGGGATACGAGCAGTACTTC. The chain employs TRBV29-1 and TRBJ2-7; 7 bases are shared with TRBD2. The trim removed 4 bases at V and 4 bases at J, leaving 7 bases unmatched. The CDR3 spans 13 residues. Germline loops: CDR1 SQVTM, CDR2 ANQGSEA.

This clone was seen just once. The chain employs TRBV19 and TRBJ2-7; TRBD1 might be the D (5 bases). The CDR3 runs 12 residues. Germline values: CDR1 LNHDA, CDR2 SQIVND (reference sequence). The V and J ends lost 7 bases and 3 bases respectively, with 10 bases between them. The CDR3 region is CASNGQGYEQYF. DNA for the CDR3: TGTGCCAGTAATGGTCAGGGCTACGAGCAGTACTTC.

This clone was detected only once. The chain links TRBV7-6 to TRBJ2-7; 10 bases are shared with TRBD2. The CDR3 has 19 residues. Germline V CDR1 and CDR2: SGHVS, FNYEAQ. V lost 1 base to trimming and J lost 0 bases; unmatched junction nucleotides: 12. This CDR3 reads CASSLDIAGGLISSYEQYF. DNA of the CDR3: TGTGCCAGCAGCTTAGATATAGCGGGGGGTCTGATCAGCTCCTACGAGCAGTACTTC.

CDR3 nucleotides: TGTGCCTGGAGTGTGGGACTAGCGGAGGCCAATGAGCAGTTCTTC. Protein sequence: CAWSVGLAEANEQFF. The chain joins TRBV30 to TRBJ2-1; 11 bases fit TRBD2. This CDR3 comprises 15 residues. Germline loops: CDR1 GTSNPN, CDR2 SVGIG (reference sequence). Trimming at V came to 0 bases and at J to 6 bases, leaving 4 bases not matched to a gene.

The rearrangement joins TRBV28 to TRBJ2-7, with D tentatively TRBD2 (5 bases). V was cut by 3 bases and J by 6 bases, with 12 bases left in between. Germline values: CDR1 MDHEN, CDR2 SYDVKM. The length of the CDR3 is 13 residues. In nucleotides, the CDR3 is TGTGCCAGCAGTTTGGAGGTTTTGGGCGAGCAGTACTTC. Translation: CASSLEVLGEQYF.

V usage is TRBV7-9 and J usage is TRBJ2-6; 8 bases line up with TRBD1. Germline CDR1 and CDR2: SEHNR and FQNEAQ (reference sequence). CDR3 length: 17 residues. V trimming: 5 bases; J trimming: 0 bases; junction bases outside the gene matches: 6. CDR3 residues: CASSRQGLRSGANVLTF. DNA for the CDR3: TGTGCCAGCAGCCGACAGGGGCTCCGCTCTGGGGCCAACGTCCTGACTTTC.

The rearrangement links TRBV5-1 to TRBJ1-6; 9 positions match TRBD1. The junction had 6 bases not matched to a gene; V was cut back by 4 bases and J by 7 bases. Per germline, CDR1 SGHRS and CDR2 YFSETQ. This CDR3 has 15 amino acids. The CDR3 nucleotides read TGCGCCAGCAGCCCGGGACAGGGAAAGAATTCACCCCTCCACTTT. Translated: CASSPGQGKNSPLHF.